The 15 T cell receptor beta chains reported below all come from one sample, sequenced in a study of patients and donors after allogeneic stem cell transplantation. One entry per CDR3 protein results from TCRdb running MiXCR on the RT-PCR reads. The table has about 960,000 distinct CDR3 sequences, about a sixth seen once; the top ten hold 5% to 6.5%. Sequenced: blood, either unsorted or a sorted T cell fraction (not recorded which). These receptors were collected from a human donor who was either an allogeneic HSCT recipient or a stem cell or donor lymphocyte infusion donor (not recorded which). It is not recorded whose cells these are; they may come from a transplant donor.

The chain employs TRBV6-2 or TRBV6-3 and TRBJ2-1; 9 bases agree with TRBD1. The CDR3 runs to 19 residues. V lost 6 bases to trimming and J lost 0 bases; unmatched junction nucleotides: 15. Germline V gives CDR1 MNHEY, CDR2 SVGEGT. CDR3 loop: CASRSPGQGSIPSYNEQFF. In DNA, the CDR3 is TGTGCCAGCAGATCCCCGGGACAGGGTTCCATTCCCTCCTACAATGAGCAGTTCTTC.

The chain links TRBV7-9 to TRBJ2-7, with 7 bases matching TRBD1. Germline CDR1 SEHNR, CDR2 FQNEAQ (reference sequence). This CDR3 comprises 15 residues. After removal of 5 bases from V and 4 bases from J, the junction contained 11 bases not matched to a gene. As DNA, the CDR3 is TGTGCCAGCAGCCCGACCCGGGACAGTGTGTACGAGCAGTACTTC. Translation gives CASSPTRDSVYEQYF.

This clonotype showed up just once. The J gene is TRBJ2-2, the V gene TRBV5-1; D gene uncertain. The CDR3 consists of 16 residues. Germline V gene sequence: CDR1 SGHRS, CDR2 YFSETQ. V was pared by 4 bases and J by 0 bases, with 13 bases between. The CDR3 loop is CASSKLERPNTGELFF. The CDR3, as DNA: TGCGCCAGCAGCAAATTAGAGAGACCGAACACCGGGGAGCTGTTTTTT.

This chain connects TRBV7-2 to TRBJ2-7; weak D call: TRBD1 (5 bases). Trimming shortened V by 4 bases and J by 3 bases, and 10 bases separated the two germline ends. The CDR3 length is 13 residues. Germline-derived CDR1 and CDR2 are SGHTA and FQGNSA. The CDR3 region is CASSWGWSYEQYF. The CDR3 DNA follows: TGTGCCAGCAGCTGGGGCTGGAGCTACGAGCAGTACTTC.

This clonotype has just a few counts. V usage is TRBV6-1 and J usage is TRBJ1-4; 9 positions agree with TRBD1. The CDR3 has 17 residues. With 6 bases clipped from V and 6 bases from J, the junction kept 14 bases outside the gene matches. Germline V CDR1 and CDR2: MNHNS, SASEGT. The CDR3 loop reads CASSRGQGPSGYEKLFF. CDR3 DNA: TGTGCCAGCAGCCGGGGACAGGGTCCCTCCGGATATGAAAAACTGTTTTTT.

This clonotype turned up a few times. V is TRBV20-1 and J is TRBJ1-1; maybe TRBD1 (5 bases). Germline loops: CDR1 DFQATT, CDR2 SNEGSKA (reference sequence). This CDR3 has 12 residues. V gave up 5 bases and J gave up 4 bases, with 11 bases separating them. DNA of the CDR3: TGCAGTGCTCCCAGGGTAGGCACTGAAGCTTTCTTT. Translation: CSAPRVGTEAFF.

This clonotype was recorded a few times. This rearrangement joins TRBV29-1 to TRBJ2-7, with a weak D call TRBD2 (5 bases). Between the trimmed V and J ends, which lost 7 bases and 5 bases, there was a span of 15 bases. Germline V CDR1 and CDR2: SQVTM, ANQGSEA. The CDR3 sequence is 12 residues long. The CDR3 loop is CSAYEGDNEQYF. The CDR3 DNA reads TGCAGCGCCTACGAGGGAGACAACGAGCAGTACTTC.

This clonotype was seen only a few times. The chain uses TRBV12-3 or TRBV12-4 and TRBJ2-7; 14 bases line up with TRBD2. With 6 bases clipped from V and 6 bases from J, the junction kept 7 bases outside the gene matches. The CDR3 totals 15 residues. CDR3 DNA sequence: TGTGCCAGCAGCCCGCGACTAGCGGGAGGGCTCGAGCAGTACTTC. Amino acids: CASSPRLAGGLEQYF.

The chain carries TRBV11-3 and TRBJ1-1; D may be TRBD1 (5 bases). CDR3 length equals 15 residues. V was clipped by 1 base and J by 4 bases, with 13 bases between them. Per the germline V gene, CDR1 is SGHNT and CDR2 is YENEEA. The CDR3: CASSLGGPGSTEAFF. The CDR3 DNA reads as TGTGCCAGCAGCTTAGGGGGACCGGGATCCACTGAAGCTTTCTTT.

This clonotype has only a few counts. This chain joins TRBV6-5 and TRBJ2-5, with D perhaps TRBD2 (6 bases). CDR1 MNHEY and CDR2 SVGAGI come from the germline V gene. The V end was cut by 0 bases, the J end by 6 bases, with 14 bases between. The CDR3 runs to 15 residues. For the CDR3, the DNA is TGTGCCAGCAGTTACTCGATCGGAGGGGACCAGACCCAGTACTTC. It translates to CASSYSIGGDQTQYF.

In this sample, this clonotype turned up many times. This chain links TRBV6-1 with TRBJ2-2, with unresolved D. CDR3 length equals 16 residues. Trimming pared 6 bases from V and 0 bases from J, leaving 14 bases between. The V gene's germline CDR1 is MNHNS and CDR2 SASEGT. The CDR3 DNA follows: TGTGCCAGCAGCCCAAGTGGCCGCGCGAACACCGGGGAGCTGTTTTTT. This sequence encodes CASSPSGRANTGELFF.

This clonotype was seen more than once but under ten times. The chain couples TRBV24-1 to TRBJ1-1; a weak D match, TRBD1 (6 bases). The CDR3 consists of 14 residues. Germline V gene lookup returns CDR1 KGHDR and CDR2 SFDVKD. The V end was cut by 2 bases, the J end by 8 bases, with 14 bases between. This chain's CDR3 is CATSDSTGPNEAFF. The CDR3 region has the DNA TGTGCCACCAGTGATTCTACAGGGCCCAACGAAGCTTTCTTT.

This clonotype has more than one count but fewer than ten. V usage is TRBV10-3 and J usage is TRBJ1-2, with 11 bases that match TRBD1. The germline CDR1 and CDR2 sequences are ENHRY and SYGVKD. CDR3 length: 16 amino acids. V lost 3 bases and J lost 4; bases outside the gene matches: 7. This CDR3 is CAISDGQGASLYGYTF. CDR3 nucleotide sequence: TGTGCCATCAGTGATGGACAGGGGGCTTCTCTCTATGGCTACACCTTC.

The rearrangement uses TRBV7-9 and TRBJ2-1; D is ambiguous. The germline gives CDR1 SEHNR, CDR2 FQNEAQ (reference sequence). The CDR3 contains 14 residues. V lost 4 bases to trimming and J lost 5 bases, with 12 bases between them. CDR3 region: CASSSTGTNNEQFF. CDR3 in DNA: TGTGCCAGCAGCTCGACTGGAACTAACAATGAGCAGTTCTTC. The full variable domain, rest sourced from reference TRBV7-9 and TRBJ2-1, is DTGVSQNPRHKITKRGQNVTFRCDPISEHNRLYWYRQTLGQGPEFLTYFQNEAQLEKSRLLSDRFSAERPKGSFSTLEIQRTEQGDSAMYLCASSSTGTNNEQFFGPGTRLTVL.

This clonotype was counted only a few times. The gene calls are TRBV12-3 or TRBV12-4 and TRBJ1-2, with 10 bases fitting TRBD1. The CDR3 sequence is 16 residues long. The junction had 15 bases not matched to a gene; V was cut back by 6 bases and J by 8 bases. The CDR3 loop reads CASRRQGATSILGYTF. The CDR3 region has the DNA TGTGCCAGCAGGAGACAGGGGGCGACTTCAATCTTGGGCTACACCTTC.